The 9 T cell receptor beta chains presented below share a single source sample, sequenced in a study of blood T cell repertoires in COVID-19. The assay was immunoSEQ multiplex PCR, and TCRdb's table has in-frame clones only and misses some. The sample yields about 200,000 clones, about nine tenths seen once. Sample: peripheral blood. The receptors were sampled from a young man with active or convalescent COVID-19.

The chain is built from TRBV7-8 and TRBJ2-7; D possibly corresponds to TRBD2 (6 bases). Germline assignment: CDR1 SGHVS and CDR2 FQNEAQ. This CDR3 is built from 14 residues. Trimming shortened V by 0 bases and J by 3 bases, and 9 bases separated the two germline ends. The CDR3 nucleotides are TGTGCCAGCAGCTTAGCGGGGACTTTCTACGAGCAGTACTTC. Translated, it gives CASSLAGTFYEQYF. The entire variable domain, with the rest obtained from reference TRBV7-8 and TRBJ2-7, is as follows: GAGVSQSPRYKVAKRGQDVALRCDPISGHVSLFWYQQALGQGPEFLTYFQNEAQLDKSGLPSDRFFAERPEGSVSTLKIQRTQQEDSAVYLCASSLAGTFYEQYFGPGTRLTVT.

This clone was seen once. The chain has TRBV7-8 and TRBJ2-5, with 10 bases lining up with TRBD1. This CDR3 is built from 18 residues. V was clipped by 2 bases and J by 1 base; unmatched bases: 10. The germline gives CDR1 SGHVS, CDR2 FQNEAQ. The CDR3 loop reads CASSLQGRDRGLQETQYF. The CDR3 nucleotides are TGTGCCAGCAGCTTACAGGGGCGAGACAGGGGGCTCCAAGAGACCCAGTACTTC.

The chain couples TRBV7-9 to TRBJ1-1; D is possibly TRBD1 (5 bases). V was cut by 5 bases and J by 10 bases, with 14 bases left in between. Germline V lookup: CDR1 SEHNR, CDR2 FQNEAQ (reference sequence). The CDR3 length is 12 residues. The CDR3 reads CASSLGAGRAFF. The CDR3 nucleotides read TGTGCCAGCAGCCTTGGGGCAGGGCGAGCTTTCTTT.

This chain uses TRBV15 with TRBJ2-7; D possibly corresponds to TRBD2 (6 bases). This CDR3 has 14 residues. Germline values: CDR1 LNHNV, CDR2 YYDKDF (reference sequence). V was pared by 1 base and J by 2 bases, with 9 bases between. The CDR3 protein is CATSRAEGPYEQYF. The DNA of the CDR3 is TGTGCCACCAGCAGAGCGGAGGGGCCCTACGAGCAGTACTTC.

The rearrangement links TRBV9 to TRBJ1-6; 7 bases match TRBD1. The CDR3 is 16 residues long. Germline loops: CDR1 SGDLS, CDR2 YYNGEE. The V gene end was trimmed by 4 bases and the J gene end by 7 bases; junction bases not matched to a gene: 11. The CDR3 sequence is CASSPTLDRANSPLHF. CDR3 DNA sequence: TGTGCCAGCAGCCCCACACTAGACAGGGCCAATTCACCCCTCCACTTT.

The rearrangement uses TRBV4-2 and TRBJ1-1; unclear D gene. This CDR3 is built from 14 residues. Trimming removed 0 bases from V and 5 bases from J, with 10 bases in between. Germline loops: CDR1 LGHNA, CDR2 YNFKEQ. The CDR3 sequence: CASSQETRETEAFF. The DNA for the CDR3 is TGTGCCAGCAGCCAAGAAACCCGAGAGACTGAAGCTTTCTTT.

This clone was detected once. The gene calls are TRBV23-1 and TRBJ1-2, with a weak D call TRBD1 (6 bases). TRBV23-1 is marked as an open reading frame, function uncertain. Trimming took 6 bases from V and 2 from J, leaving 16 bases between them. The CDR3 consists of 15 residues. The CDR3 here is CASSQDRFLNYGYTF. CDR3 bases: TGCGCCAGCAGCCAGGACAGATTTTTAAACTATGGCTACACCTTC.

J is TRBJ2-1 and V is TRBV2; D ambiguous. Germline V gives CDR1 SNHLY, CDR2 FYNNEI. CDR3 length equals 12 residues. Trimming removed 4 bases from V and 8 bases from J, with 9 bases in between. In DNA form, the CDR3 reads TGTGCCAGCAGTGGGTATCGGGATGAGCAGTTCTTC. Protein product: CASSGYRDEQFF. Using reference TRBV2 and TRBJ2-1 for the parts outside the CDR3, the full variable domain is EPEVTQTPSHQVTQMGQEVILRCVPISNHLYFYWYRQILGQKVEFLVSFYNNEISEKSEIFDDQFSVERPDGSNFTLKIRSTKLEDSAMYFCASSGYRDEQFFGPGTRLTVL.

The chain recombines TRBV11-2 with TRBJ2-7; D unresolved. The CDR3 has 14 residues. V was cut by 1 base and J by 1 base, with 8 bases left in between. Germline CDR1 is SGHAT and CDR2 is FQNNGV. The CDR3 sequence: CASSLGARSYEQYF. Written as DNA, the CDR3 is TGTGCCAGCAGCTTAGGAGCGAGGTCCTACGAGCAGTACTTC.